The 14 T cell receptor beta chains below were found in one sample sequenced in a study of identical twins. TCRdb used MiXCR to reprocess the 5' RACE reads, holding one entry per CDR3 protein. The sample has fewer than 550,000 distinct CDR3 sequences, approximately 16% seen once; the top ten hold 0.44%. Separately, the same data were catalogued under a study of yellow fever vaccine responses in identical twins.

The source material was CD4+ T cells sorted from blood. Every receptor here comes from a woman between 18 and 29 years old in good health.

The CDR3 protein is CASSVGRDIYEQYV. CDR3 DNA: TGTGCCAGCAGCGTCGGCCGGGACATCTACGAGCAGTACGTC. The chain combines TRBV11-2 with TRBJ2-7, with D possibly matching TRBD1 (6 bases). CDR3 length: 14 amino acids. Germline loops: CDR1 SGHAT, CDR2 FQNNGV. The V end lost 5 bases, the J end lost 3 bases, and 14 bases lay between the germline ends.

J is TRBJ2-5 and V is TRBV20-1, with 10 bases matching TRBD2. J was trimmed by 4 bases and V by 4 bases; bases with no gene match: 6. CDR1 is DFQATT and CDR2 is SNEGSKA in the germline V gene (reference sequence). The CDR3 is 14 amino acids. The CDR3 DNA is TGCAGTGCTACCCTAGCGGGAGTGCGAGAGACCCAGTACTTC. This sequence encodes CSATLAGVRETQYF.

The chain carries TRBV12-3 or TRBV12-4 and TRBJ2-6, with a weak D call TRBD1 (5 bases). The CDR3 extends over 17 amino acids. Trimming cost V 6 bases and J 2 bases, with 17 bases left between them. CDR3 residues: CASRYHSAGTGANVLTF. The CDR3 bases are TGTGCCAGCAGGTACCACTCCGCAGGGACTGGGGCCAACGTCCTGACTTTC.

The CDR3 sequence: CASSSAGASNEQFF. CDR3 nucleotides: TGCGCCAGCAGCAGCGCGGGAGCTTCCAATGAGCAGTTCTTC. The V and J genes are TRBV4-1 and TRBJ2-1, with 7 bases aligning to TRBD2. V trimming: 5 bases; J trimming: 6 bases; junction bases outside the gene matches: 7. This CDR3 has 14 residues. Per the germline V gene, CDR1 is MGHRA and CDR2 is YSYEKL.

This clonotype appeared a few times. The V and J genes are TRBV5-6 and TRBJ2-7; D uncertain. CDR1 SGHDT and CDR2 YYEEEE come from the germline V gene. V dropped 2 bases and J dropped 0 bases, with 12 bases sitting between them. The CDR3 is 15 amino acids. In nucleotides, the CDR3 is TGTGCCAGCAGCTTCCGGGCTACGAGCTCCTACGAGCAGTACTTC. As protein: CASSFRATSSYEQYF.

This clonotype has just a few counts. The chain recombines TRBV5-1 with TRBJ1-1; D is uncertain. The germline CDR1 and CDR2 sequences are SGHRS and YFSETQ. The CDR3 is made up of 14 amino acids. The V and J ends lost 2 bases and 3 bases respectively, with 11 bases between them. CDR3 sequence reads: CASSFSEGYTEAFF. CDR3 in DNA: TGCGCCAGCAGCTTTTCAGAGGGATACACTGAAGCTTTCTTT.

This clonotype was observed a handful of times. The chain is built from TRBV19 and TRBJ2-1; D is possibly TRBD1 (5 bases). Trimming left V 3 bases short and J 6 bases short, with 12 bases between. Germline-derived CDR1 and CDR2 are LNHDA and SQIVND (reference sequence). The CDR3 loop spans 14 amino acids. CDR3 protein: CASSMGQGGNEQFF. CDR3 bases: TGTGCCAGTAGTATGGGCCAGGGCGGCAATGAGCAGTTCTTC.

This clonotype was observed a few times. The chain couples TRBV5-1 to TRBJ2-1, with 8 bases aligning to TRBD2. The CDR3 totals 16 residues. V trimming: 4 bases; J trimming: 4 bases; junction bases outside the gene matches: 10. CDR1 and CDR2 (germline): SGHRS, YFSETQ. DNA of the CDR3: TGCGCCAGCAGCCAGGAAGGAGCGGGAGAATACAATGAGCAGTTCTTC. It translates to CASSQEGAGEYNEQFF.

This clonotype was found a few times. The rearrangement uses TRBV5-1 and TRBJ2-1, with 8 bases identical to TRBD1. The V gene end was trimmed by 4 bases and the J gene end by 1 base; junction bases not matched to a gene: 7. Germline-derived CDR1 and CDR2 are SGHRS and YFSETQ. CDR3 length equals 16 residues. As DNA, the CDR3 is TGCGCCAGCAGCGGGACTGACAGGGGTTCCTACAATGAGCAGTTCTTC. Translation: CASSGTDRGSYNEQFF.

This clonotype was seen at least ten times. V and J are TRBV20-1 and TRBJ1-1; 8 bases align to TRBD1. Germline V CDR1 and CDR2: DFQATT, SNEGSKA (reference sequence). Unmatched junction bases numbered 5, after V lost 5 bases and J lost 6 bases. CDR3 length equals 12 residues. Here the CDR3 reads CSAQGQAPEAFF. The CDR3 bases are TGCAGTGCTCAGGGACAGGCGCCTGAAGCTTTCTTT.

This clonotype has a count of ten or more. Written as DNA, the CDR3 is TGTGCCAGCAAAAGGAACACTGAAGCTTTCTTT. Its translation: CASKRNTEAFF. This chain joins TRBV6-5 and TRBJ1-1; D gene ambiguous. The CDR3 runs to 11 residues. Trimming took off 7 bases at V and 1 base at J, with 4 bases between the two ends. Germline V gives CDR1 MNHEY, CDR2 SVGAGI.

This clonotype was detected ten times or more. The rearrangement joins TRBV6-2 or TRBV6-3 to TRBJ2-2; TRBD1 might be the D (5 bases). The germline V gene has CDR1 MNHEY and CDR2 SVGEGT. This CDR3 is 14 amino acids long. Trimming removed 6 bases at V and 2 bases at J, with 10 bases between. The CDR3: CASSQDRNTGELFF. The CDR3, as DNA: TGTGCCAGCAGCCAAGACAGAAACACCGGGGAGCTGTTTTTT.

V is TRBV9 and J is TRBJ1-3; D uncertain. In germline, CDR1 is SGDLS, CDR2 YYNGEE. This CDR3 is 14 amino acids long. V lost 3 bases, J lost 0 bases, and 7 bases lay in between. The CDR3 spells CASSATSSGNTIYF. Written as DNA, the CDR3 is TGTGCCAGCAGCGCTACAAGCTCTGGAAACACCATATATTTT.

The V call is TRBV20-1, the J call TRBJ2-1; 9 positions agree with TRBD1. Per germline, CDR1 DFQATT and CDR2 SNEGSKA (reference sequence). This CDR3 spans 16 amino acids. After removal of 4 bases from V and 5 bases from J, the junction contained 12 bases not matched to a gene. The CDR3 region has the DNA TGCAGTGCTAACCGCCCCCGGGACAGGGCAAACAATGAGCAGTTCTTC. Translation: CSANRPRDRANNEQFF.